This T cell receptor (beta chain) was sequenced during a study of cytotoxic CD8 clonotypes in ibrutinib-treated CLL. The V gene's germline CDR1 is SGHVS and CDR2 FQNEAQ. The CDR3 has 16 residues. After removal of 2 bases from V and 6 bases from J, the junction contained 12 bases not matched to a gene. Sequencing was performed with immunoSEQ multiplex PCR; in TCRdb, only in-frame clones are kept and a portion is missing. The sample holds some 43,000 clones; approximately 69% are singletons and the top ten take roughly 12%. The rearrangement uses TRBV7-8 and TRBJ2-5, with 7 bases identical to TRBD2. The sample in question was PBMCs, obtained after 12 months of ibrutinib treatment. This sequence was found in a human donor with chronic lymphocytic leukemia. The CDR3 coding sequence is TGTGCCAGCAGCTTAAGCGGGGCAGGCCTCAAGAAGACCCAGTACTTC. It yields the protein CASSLSGAGLKKTQYF.